Listed below are T cell receptor beta chains from one sample, sequenced in a study of T-cell memory formation after mild COVID-19. MiXCR was run by TCRdb on the 5' RACE reads, yielding one entry per CDR3 protein. Seen here are some 40,000 distinct CDR3 sequences, 5% to 7% observed once, and the top ten hold around 0.84%. Sequenced sample: PBMCs or a T cell subset sorted from them (not recorded which). Receptors originate from an adult who had mild COVID-19 (a few samples of this study predate the infection). Cell type and time point are not known. The CDR3 runs from the conserved cysteine through the conserved F or W. A D gene is named only where the DNA matches it firmly.

d_gene	v_gene	j_gene	CDR3aa
-	TRBV3-1	TRBJ2-3	CASSRADTQYF
TRBD2	TRBV29-1	TRBJ2-1	CSAGTSGRQTYNEQFF
-	TRBV12-3/TRBV12-4	TRBJ1-2	CASSQHRDYGYTF
-	TRBV18	TRBJ2-5	CASSPTQETQYF
TRBD2	TRBV12-3/TRBV12-4	TRBJ2-1	CASSFGTRRNNEQFF
TRBD1	TRBV2	TRBJ2-6	CASRAGTGVAGANVLTF
-	TRBV5-1	TRBJ2-7	CASSLDHRSFNEQYF
-	TRBV5-1	TRBJ2-2	CASSPSLQSTGELFF
TRBD2	TRBV7-2	TRBJ2-1	CASSSLGGLAGGLSYNEQFF
-	TRBV27	TRBJ2-1	CASRTPGPYNEQFF
-	TRBV7-2	TRBJ1-1	CASSPPSTEAFF
-	TRBV12-3/TRBV12-4	TRBJ1-1	CSNQEGGNTEAFF
TRBD2	TRBV12-3/TRBV12-4	TRBJ2-5	CASSLGVSGGGLGNQYF
-	TRBV14	TRBJ1-2	CASSQVQHEGGYTF
TRBD1	TRBV4-3	TRBJ2-7	CASSQTGQGDKQYF
-	TRBV10-3	TRBJ1-1	CAIRDSMNTEAFF
-	TRBV29-1	TRBJ1-2	CSVDPLGGGRYGYTF
TRBD1	TRBV4-2	TRBJ2-5	CASSQAQGQQETQYF
-	TRBV5-1	TRBJ2-2	CASSLGGFANTGELFF
-	TRBV5-6	TRBJ2-1	CASSRIGGSSYNEQFF
-	TRBV18	TRBJ1-1	CASSTQSVFAFF
TRBD2	TRBV12-3/TRBV12-4	TRBJ2-7	CASSYSGGTYEQYF
-	TRBV1	TRBJ2-4	CTSSQGLAGLAKNIQYF
-	TRBV2	TRBJ2-2	CASSASMNTGELFF
-	TRBV20-1	TRBJ2-1	CSARGKRFYNEQFF
-	TRBV3-1	TRBJ1-5	CASSQIQGTDQPQHF
-	TRBV7-9	TRBJ1-1	CASSPEPFRTGEAFF
-	TRBV6-5	TRBJ1-3	CASTSVGSGNTIYF
-	TRBV5-1	TRBJ2-1	CASSLGETPEQFF
-	TRBV6-6	TRBJ1-2	CASTQQGDFYGYTF
TRBD2	TRBV10-3	TRBJ2-7	CAISEPTSGRTYEQYF
-	TRBV3-1	TRBJ2-1	CASTLGGASGKQFF
-	TRBV5-1	TRBJ2-7	CASSPDGGSYEQYF
TRBD1	TRBV6-5	TRBJ1-5	CASSSRDRPNQPQHF
-	TRBV3-1	TRBJ1-1	CASSQANTEAFF
TRBD2	TRBV18	TRBJ2-3	CASSPPGLAADTQYF
TRBD1	TRBV2	TRBJ1-2	CASVTGTGAARGGYTF
TRBD1	TRBV10-3	TRBJ2-7	CAISGTGLGYEQYF
TRBD1	TRBV18	TRBJ1-1	CASSRQGEGRTEAFF
-	TRBV7-8	TRBJ2-7	CASSVQGYEQYF
-	TRBV15	TRBJ2-1	CATSREGRLRDNEQFF
TRBD1	TRBV29-1	TRBJ2-2	CSVEGVRDRARTGELFF
-	TRBV5-1	TRBJ1-2	CASSFNGNLIYGYTF
TRBD2	TRBV20-1	TRBJ2-3	CSASPTSGRGPQYF
-	TRBV7-2	TRBJ2-1	CASSLYGSGVVNEQFF
-	TRBV27	TRBJ2-1	CASSPGTPWYNEQFF
-	TRBV7-9	TRBJ2-1	CASSRDHRVLINEQFF
-	TRBV11-2	TRBJ2-2	CASSLARNTGELFF
TRBD1	TRBV12-3/TRBV12-4	TRBJ1-2	CASSVQGAGYGYTF
-	TRBV4-2	TRBJ1-1	CASSQEGTNTEAFF
TRBD2	TRBV7-9	TRBJ2-5	CASSLETSGASQYF
TRBD1	TRBV5-6	TRBJ2-1	CASSFGDRVYNEQFF
-	TRBV7-2	TRBJ2-2	CASSLTPLRGPFANTGELFF
TRBD2	TRBV11-1	TRBJ2-3	CASSPRTWRGGDTQYF
-	TRBV30	TRBJ1-2	CAWSAPVVHTF
-	TRBV5-5	TRBJ1-3	CASSSYKAGNTIYF
-	TRBV11-3	TRBJ2-2	CASSPPTANTGELFF
-	TRBV3-1	TRBJ1-2	CASSQLRGRYGYTF
-	TRBV7-9	TRBJ1-5	CASSLGHSNQPQHF
-	TRBV20-1	TRBJ1-1	CSARGQSMYAFF